This T cell receptor beta chain was recovered during a study of shared clonotypes between healthy human individuals. Trimming took 4 bases from V and 0 from J, leaving 13 bases between them. CDR3 length equals 17 residues. CDR1 and CDR2 (germline): KGHSH, LQKENI. Researchers divided each subset's genomic DNA evenly across several immunoSEQ plates. TCRdb's table, derived via immunoSEQ multiplex PCR, lists solely in-frame clones and lacks some. The sample has about half a million clones; about 78% are singletons. This clonotype originated in a woman aged 40 to 50 in good health. Some clones in this sample may be carry-over from other donors' samples. The rearrangement links TRBV18 to TRBJ2-6; D might be TRBD2 (6 bases). Sequencing used PBMCs. Here the CDR3 DNA reads TGTGCCAGCTCACGTAGCGGAGGGAGCTCTGGGGCCAACGTCCTGACTTTC. Translated: CASSRSGGSSGANVLTF.